A single sample gave rise to the 13 T cell receptor beta chains below, sequenced in a study of blood T cells in healthy people across ages. With a J-beta primer mix and a sample-barcoded 5' primer, a second PCR ran about 6 to 11 cycles. Each CDR3 protein gets one entry after TCRdb re-called the 5' RACE reads with MiXCR. There are over a million distinct CDR3 sequences in the sample; more than 35% occur only once, and approximately 20% lies in the top ten. What was sequenced was blood. All receptors derive from a woman aged 60-75 years in good health.

The rearrangement uses TRBV20-1 and TRBJ2-5; 11 bases are a match to TRBD2. TRBJ2-7 explains the end of the DNA better; the J call may be wrong. The CDR3 totals 15 residues. In germline, CDR1 is DFQATT, CDR2 SNEGSKA (reference sequence). The CDR3 DNA follows: TGCAGTGCTAGAGATCATAGCGGGAGGGTCTACGAGCAGTACTTC. Its protein product is CSARDHSGRVYEQYF.

This clonotype was seen a few times. The chain links TRBV6-5 to TRBJ2-7; TRBD2 matches 8 bases. There are 14 residues in the CDR3. V was pared by 6 bases and J by 5 bases, with 9 bases of the junction left unmatched. Germline CDR1 and CDR2: MNHEY and SVGAGI. The CDR3 here is CASSRQAGVNEQYF. Here the CDR3 DNA reads TGTGCCAGCAGCCGGCAAGCGGGAGTTAACGAGCAGTACTTC.

The chain has TRBV27 and TRBJ2-7; 9 nucleotides align to TRBD2. V lost 6 bases to trimming and J lost 3 bases; unmatched junction nucleotides: 6. This CDR3 is built from 14 residues. Germline V lookup: CDR1 MNHEY, CDR2 SMNVEV (reference sequence). Here the CDR3 reads CASSVAGEDYEQYF. The CDR3 bases are TGTGCCAGCAGCGTAGCGGGAGAGGACTACGAGCAGTACTTC.

Only one count was recorded for this clonotype. The rearrangement uses TRBV28 and TRBJ1-2; TRBD1 aligns across 9 bases. The CDR3 has 14 amino acids. V trimming: 5 bases; J trimming: 1 base; junction bases outside the gene matches: 2. Germline loops: CDR1 MDHEN, CDR2 SYDVKM. In DNA, the CDR3 is TGTGCCAGCAGTGGGGGACAGGGTAACTATGGCTACACCTTC. As protein: CASSGGQGNYGYTF.

V and J are TRBV28 and TRBJ2-2; D gene unclear. The CDR3 runs 12 residues. The germline CDR1 and CDR2 sequences are MDHEN and SYDVKM. V was pared by 7 bases and J by 5 bases, with 8 bases between. CDR3 region: CASTRGTGELFF. The CDR3 nucleotides read TGTGCCAGCACCCGCGGAACCGGGGAGCTGTTTTTT.

The CDR3 nucleotides are TGTGCCAGCAGTCAGGACTCCCAGGAGACCCAGTACTTC. Translating it yields CASSQDSQETQYF. The J gene is TRBJ2-5, the V gene TRBV11-2; TRBD2 is a possible D gene (5 bases). This CDR3 comprises 13 residues. Germline V gene data show CDR1 as SGHAT and CDR2 as FQNNGV. The germline V and J ends were trimmed by 6 bases and 5 bases, with 13 bases remaining between them.

The rearrangement joins TRBV6-2 or TRBV6-3 to TRBJ2-1; 12 bases are a match to TRBD2. Trimming removed 2 bases from V and 5 bases from J; junction bases left unmatched: 13. Germline V gene data show CDR1 as MNHEY and CDR2 as SVGEGT. The CDR3 has 19 residues. The CDR3 DNA follows: TGTGCCAGCAGTTACGGGTGGTTGACTAGCGGGAGAGGGCACAATGAGCAGTTCTTC. It codes for CASSYGWLTSGRGHNEQFF.

The CDR3 is CASSFISGRAGGEQFF. In DNA, the CDR3 is TGTGCCAGCAGTTTCATAAGCGGGAGGGCCGGTGGTGAGCAGTTCTTC. The chain joins TRBV7-9 to TRBJ2-1, with TRBD2 matching over 10 bases. Germline loops: CDR1 SEHNR, CDR2 FQNEAQ (reference sequence). The CDR3 length is 16 residues. The V segment lost 6 bases and the J segment 9 bases; nucleotides outside the gene matches: 14.

J is TRBJ2-7 and V is TRBV29-1; 10 bases are a match to TRBD1. The CDR3 loop spans 15 amino acids. Losses at the gene ends were 0 bases for V and 3 bases for J; bases not matched to a gene: 5. Germline CDR1 and CDR2: SQVTM and ANQGSEA. CDR3 residues: CSVEDETGGFYEQYF. Here the CDR3 DNA reads TGCAGCGTTGAAGATGAGACAGGGGGCTTCTACGAGCAGTACTTC.

V is TRBV28 and J is TRBJ1-2; the D is unclear. Germline CDR1 is MDHEN and CDR2 is SYDVKM. This CDR3 spans 16 amino acids. The V end was cut by 4 bases, the J end by 3 bases, with 18 bases between. The CDR3 coding sequence is TGTGCCAGCAGTTCCTCGGGATCGCGGGTTGACTATGGCTACACCTTC. Protein product: CASSSSGSRVDYGYTF.

The rearrangement links TRBV20-1 to TRBJ2-3; 13 bases agree with TRBD2. Germline V gene lookup returns CDR1 DFQATT and CDR2 SNEGSKA (reference sequence). J was trimmed by 5 bases and V by 5 bases; bases with no gene match: 4. The CDR3 runs 14 residues. The CDR3 bases are TGCAGTGCTCCGCGACTAGCGGGAGGAGATACGCAGTATTTT. This codes for CSAPRLAGGDTQYF.

V gene TRBV20-1 combines with J gene TRBJ2-1; 8 bases are a match to TRBD2. Losses at the gene ends were 0 bases for V and 6 bases for J; bases not matched to a gene: 16. There are 18 residues in the CDR3. Germline V gene data show CDR1 as DFQATT and CDR2 as SNEGSKA (reference sequence). Written as DNA, the CDR3 is TGCAGTGCTAGAGATGTCAAGGCGGGGACTAGATATTCCAATGAGCAGTTCTTC. Its protein product is CSARDVKAGTRYSNEQFF.

The rearrangement links TRBV20-1 to TRBJ2-3; D gene ambiguous. V was trimmed by 3 bases and J by 5 bases, leaving 18 bases between them. Germline assignment: CDR1 DFQATT and CDR2 SNEGSKA (reference sequence). CDR3 length: 15 amino acids. The CDR3 nucleotides are TGCAGTGCTAGCGGGCCCCGCGCCCTGGGAGATACGCAGTATTTT. This sequence encodes CSASGPRALGDTQYF.